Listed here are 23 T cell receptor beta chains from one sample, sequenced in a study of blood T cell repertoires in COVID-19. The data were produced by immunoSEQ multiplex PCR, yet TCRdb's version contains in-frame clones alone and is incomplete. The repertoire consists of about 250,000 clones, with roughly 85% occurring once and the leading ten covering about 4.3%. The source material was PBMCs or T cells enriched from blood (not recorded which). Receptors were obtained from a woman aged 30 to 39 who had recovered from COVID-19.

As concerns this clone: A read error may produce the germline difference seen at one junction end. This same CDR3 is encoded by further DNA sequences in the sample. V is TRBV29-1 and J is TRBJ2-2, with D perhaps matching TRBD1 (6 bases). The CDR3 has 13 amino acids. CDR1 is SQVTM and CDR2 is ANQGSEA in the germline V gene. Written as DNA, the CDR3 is TGTAGCGTTGAGAGGACAGACACCGGGGAGCTGTTTTTT. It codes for CSVERTDTGELFF.

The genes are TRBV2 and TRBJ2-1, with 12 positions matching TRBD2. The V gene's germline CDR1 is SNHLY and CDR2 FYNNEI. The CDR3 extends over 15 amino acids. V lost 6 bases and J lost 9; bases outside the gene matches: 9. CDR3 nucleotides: TGTGCCAGCAGACCGCCTAGCGGGGGGGCTGGTGAGCAGTTCTTC. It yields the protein CASRPPSGGAGEQFF.

This CDR3 reads CASSLSPQGYTF. The CDR3 DNA reads as TGTGCCAGCAGTCTCTCTCCGCAGGGCTACACCTTC. The V and J genes are TRBV28 and TRBJ1-2; D ambiguous. Trimming stripped 5 bases from V and 8 bases from J, with 12 bases between. Germline assignment: CDR1 MDHEN and CDR2 SYDVKM. This CDR3 is built from 12 residues.

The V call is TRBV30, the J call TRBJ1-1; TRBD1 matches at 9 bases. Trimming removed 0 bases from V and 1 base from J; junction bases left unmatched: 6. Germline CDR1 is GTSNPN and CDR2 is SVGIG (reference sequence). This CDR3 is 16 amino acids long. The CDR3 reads CAWSVRDRVTNTEAFF. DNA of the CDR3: TGTGCCTGGAGTGTCCGGGACAGGGTCACGAACACTGAAGCTTTCTTT.

The CDR3, as DNA: TGTGCTAGTGGTTTGGTACTGGGGGGAAGTACTGAAGCTTTCTTT. The encoded protein is CASGLVLGGSTEAFF. The chain is built from TRBV12-5 and TRBJ1-1, with D tentatively TRBD1 (5 bases). CDR1 is LGHNT, CDR2 FRNRAP, per germline. V lost 0 bases and J 5 bases, leaving 13 bases between the germline ends. CDR3 length: 15 amino acids.

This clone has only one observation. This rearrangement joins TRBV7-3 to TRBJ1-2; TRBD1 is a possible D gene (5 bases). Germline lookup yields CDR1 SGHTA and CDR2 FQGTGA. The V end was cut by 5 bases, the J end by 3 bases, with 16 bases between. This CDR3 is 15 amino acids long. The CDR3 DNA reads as TGTGCCAGCAGCACCCGCGTGACAGACTACTATGGCTACACCTTC. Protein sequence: CASSTRVTDYYGYTF. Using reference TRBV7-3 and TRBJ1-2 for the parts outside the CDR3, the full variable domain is GAGVSQTPSNKVTEKGKYVELRCDPISGHTALYWYRQSLGQGPEFLIYFQGTGAADDSGLPNDRFFAVRPEGSVSTLKIQRTERGDSAVYLCASSTRVTDYYGYTFGSGTRLTVV.

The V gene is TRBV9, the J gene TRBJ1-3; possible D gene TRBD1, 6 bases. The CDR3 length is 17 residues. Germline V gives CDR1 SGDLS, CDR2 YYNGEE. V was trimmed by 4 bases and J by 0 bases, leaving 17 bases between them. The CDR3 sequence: CASSPRVTGYSGNTIYF. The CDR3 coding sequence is TGTGCCAGCAGCCCTCGTGTGACAGGTTACTCTGGAAACACCATATATTTT.

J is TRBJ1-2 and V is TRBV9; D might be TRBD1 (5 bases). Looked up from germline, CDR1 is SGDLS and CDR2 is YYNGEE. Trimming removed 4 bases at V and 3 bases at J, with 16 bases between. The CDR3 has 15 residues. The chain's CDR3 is CASSFSRAGDYGYTF. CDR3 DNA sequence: TGTGCCAGCAGCTTCAGTAGAGCGGGGGACTATGGCTACACCTTC.

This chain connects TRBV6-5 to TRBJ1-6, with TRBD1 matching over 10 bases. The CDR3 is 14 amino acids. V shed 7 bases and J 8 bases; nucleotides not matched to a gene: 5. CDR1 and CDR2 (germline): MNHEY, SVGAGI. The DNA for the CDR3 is TGTGCCAGCAAACAAGGACAGGGGGATTCACCCCTCCACTTT. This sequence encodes CASKQGQGDSPLHF.

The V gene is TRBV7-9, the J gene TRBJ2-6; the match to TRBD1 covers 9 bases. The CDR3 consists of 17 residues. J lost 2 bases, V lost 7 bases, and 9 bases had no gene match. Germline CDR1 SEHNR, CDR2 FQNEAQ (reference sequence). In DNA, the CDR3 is TGTGCCAGCAAGGCAATCCGGGACAGGGCTGGGGCCAACGTCCTGACTTTC. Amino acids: CASKAIRDRAGANVLTF.

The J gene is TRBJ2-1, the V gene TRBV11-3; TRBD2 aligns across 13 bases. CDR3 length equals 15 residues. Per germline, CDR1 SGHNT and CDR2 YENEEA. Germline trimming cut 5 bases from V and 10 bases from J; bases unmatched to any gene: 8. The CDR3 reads CASSPRTSGGEEQFF. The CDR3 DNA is TGTGCCAGCAGCCCCCGCACTAGCGGGGGGGAGGAGCAGTTCTTC.

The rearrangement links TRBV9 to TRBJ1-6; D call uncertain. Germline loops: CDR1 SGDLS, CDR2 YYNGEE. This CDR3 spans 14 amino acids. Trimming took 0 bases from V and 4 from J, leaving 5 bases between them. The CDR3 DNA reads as TGTGCCAGCAGCGTAGCGGAGTATAATTCACCCCTCCACTTT. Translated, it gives CASSVAEYNSPLHF. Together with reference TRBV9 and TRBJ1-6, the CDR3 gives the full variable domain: DSGVTQTPKHLITATGQRVTLRCSPRSGDLSVYWYQQSLDQGLQFLIQYYNGEERAKGNILERFSAQQFPDLHSELNLSSLELGDSALYFCASSVAEYNSPLHFGNGTRLTVT.

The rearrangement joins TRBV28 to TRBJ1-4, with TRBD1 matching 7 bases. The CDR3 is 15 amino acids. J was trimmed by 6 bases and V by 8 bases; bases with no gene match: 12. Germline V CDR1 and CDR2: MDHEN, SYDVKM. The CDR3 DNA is TGTGCCAGCCTATCCGGGACAGTCCAGGATGAAAAACTGTTTTTT. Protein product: CASLSGTVQDEKLFF.

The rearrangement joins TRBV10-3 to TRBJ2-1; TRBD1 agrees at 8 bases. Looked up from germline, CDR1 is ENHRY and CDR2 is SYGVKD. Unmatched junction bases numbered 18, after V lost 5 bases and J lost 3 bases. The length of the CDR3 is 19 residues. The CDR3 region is CAISHYRPPRDRYYNEQFF. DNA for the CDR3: TGTGCCATCAGTCACTACCGTCCTCCCCGGGACAGGTACTACAATGAGCAGTTCTTC.

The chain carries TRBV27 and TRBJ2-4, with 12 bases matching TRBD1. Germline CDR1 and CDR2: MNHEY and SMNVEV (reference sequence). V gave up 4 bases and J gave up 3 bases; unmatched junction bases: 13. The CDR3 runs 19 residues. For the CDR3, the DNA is TGTGCCAGCAGTTCAGCCGGGACAGGGGGCTTTCTGGGCAAAAACATTCAGTACTTC. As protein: CASSSAGTGGFLGKNIQYF.

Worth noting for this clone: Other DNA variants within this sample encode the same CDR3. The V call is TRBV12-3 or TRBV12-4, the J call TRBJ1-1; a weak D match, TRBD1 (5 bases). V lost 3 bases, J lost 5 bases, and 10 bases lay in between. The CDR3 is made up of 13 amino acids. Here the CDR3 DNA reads TGTGCCAGCAGTTTTGGGGGGGGGACTGAAGCTTTCTTT. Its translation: CASSFGGGTEAFF.

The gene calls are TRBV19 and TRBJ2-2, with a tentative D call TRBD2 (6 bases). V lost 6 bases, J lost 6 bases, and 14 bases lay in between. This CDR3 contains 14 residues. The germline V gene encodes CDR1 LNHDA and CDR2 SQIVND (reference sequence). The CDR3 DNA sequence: TGTGCCAGTAGGCCTCGGCGGGATCCCGGGGAGCTGTTTTTT. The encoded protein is CASRPRRDPGELFF.

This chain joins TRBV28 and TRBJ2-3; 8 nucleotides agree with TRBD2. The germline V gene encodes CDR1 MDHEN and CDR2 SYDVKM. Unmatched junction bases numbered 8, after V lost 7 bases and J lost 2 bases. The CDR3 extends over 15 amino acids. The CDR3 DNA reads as TGTGCCAGCACCCGTAGCGGGACAAACACAGATACGCAGTATTTT. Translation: CASTRSGTNTDTQYF.

This CDR3 is CASSLRGAGWEKLFF. Written as DNA, the CDR3 is TGTGCCAGCAGCTTACGCGGTGCGGGATGGGAAAAACTGTTTTTT. V and J are TRBV7-2 and TRBJ1-4; unclear D gene. V was cut by 2 bases and J by 8 bases, with 15 bases left in between. Germline CDR1 and CDR2: SGHTA and FQGNSA. The CDR3 is 15 residues long.

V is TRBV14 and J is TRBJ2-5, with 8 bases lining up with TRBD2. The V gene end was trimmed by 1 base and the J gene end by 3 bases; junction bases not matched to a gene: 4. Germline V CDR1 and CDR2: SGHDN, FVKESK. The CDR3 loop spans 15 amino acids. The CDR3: CASSQGGLGKETQYF. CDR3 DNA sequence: TGTGCCAGCAGCCAAGGGGGACTAGGGAAAGAGACCCAGTACTTC. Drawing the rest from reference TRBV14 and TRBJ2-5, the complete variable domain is EAGVTQFPSHSVIEKGQTVTLRCDPISGHDNLYWYRRVMGKEIKFLLHFVKESKQDESGMPNNRFLAERTGGTYSTLKVQPAELEDSGVYFCASSQGGLGKETQYFGPGTRLLVL.

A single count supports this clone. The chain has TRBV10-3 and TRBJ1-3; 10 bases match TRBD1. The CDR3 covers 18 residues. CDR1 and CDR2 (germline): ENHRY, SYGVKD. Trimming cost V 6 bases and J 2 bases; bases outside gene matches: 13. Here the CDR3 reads CAISARVPDRGTGNTIYF. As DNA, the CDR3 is TGTGCCATCAGCGCTAGGGTACCGGACAGGGGGACTGGAAACACCATATATTTT.

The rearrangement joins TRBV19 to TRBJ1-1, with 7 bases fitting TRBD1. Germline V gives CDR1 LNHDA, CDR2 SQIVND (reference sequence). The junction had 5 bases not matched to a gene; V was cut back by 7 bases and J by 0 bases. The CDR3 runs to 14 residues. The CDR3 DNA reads TGTGCCAGTAACAACGGACAGGTGAACACTGAAGCTTTCTTT. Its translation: CASNNGQVNTEAFF.

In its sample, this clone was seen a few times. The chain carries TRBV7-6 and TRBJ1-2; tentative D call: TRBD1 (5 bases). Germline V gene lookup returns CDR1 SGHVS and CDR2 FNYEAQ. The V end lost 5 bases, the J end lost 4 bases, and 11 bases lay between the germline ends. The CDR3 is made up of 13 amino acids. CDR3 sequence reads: CASSPDRTYGYTF. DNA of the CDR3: TGTGCCAGCAGCCCCGACAGAACCTATGGCTACACCTTC.